What follows is one T cell receptor (beta chain) and its context. This receptor's antigen is unknown. There are no base qualities to consult, and no much larger clone falls within one base. This entry belongs to a study of blood T cell repertoires in COVID-19 (dated by TCRdb to 2018 to 2021). Concerning the study at large: Recovered participants in ImmuneRACE Cohort 3 were defined by two consecutive negative NP/OP PCR tests, clearance by a healthcare professional, or resolution of symptoms. The collaborator samples originated in the United States, Italy and Spain and spanned the acute and convalescent phases of COVID-19. The prospective study material was composed of cDNA or gDNA derived from T cells, B-cell-depleted T cells, or PBMCs. The dataset comprised deeply sampled blood TCRbeta repertoires from subjects exposed to, actively infected with, or recovered from COVID-19. The repertoires were released in a freely available public database intended as a resource for research on the immune response to SARS-CoV-2. The samples were drawn from the first 160 participants of the ongoing ImmuneRACE study and from more than 1,000 subjects provided by 6 global collaborators. Sample metadata almost always included a de-identified subject ID, COVID-19 status, age in years and sex. Where available, HLA class I and class II types were taken from metadata supplied by the sample provider and were not determined by assay-based typing.

Participants in the prospective study were enrolled through a virtual design, were aged 18 to 89 years, and lived in roughly 24 United States geographic areas. To assign participants to cohorts, the prospective study relied on clinical history that participants themselves reported in a screening survey and a study questionnaire. In the prospective study, mobile phlebotomists collected whole blood, serum and a nasopharyngeal or oropharyngeal swab from each participant. Additional blood draws and questionnaires over a roughly two-month period could optionally be provided by prospective study participants. Before DNA extraction, prospective study blood samples were shipped either frozen or at room temperature. TCRbeta CDR3 regions were amplified from genomic DNA using the immunoSEQ Assay, a bias-controlled multiplex PCR. Concerning the study's data processing: The number of nucleated cells in each sample was estimated from the amplification of reference gene primers within the assay. Sequence reads were collapsed and filtered to measure the absolute abundance of every unique TCRbeta CDR3 rearrangement. Productive Simpson clonality was computed per sample as the square root of Simpson's diversity index over productive rearrangements. The table comes from immuneACCESS by way of TCRdb, which keeps in-frame sequences with V and J called. Part of the clones is missing from these tables; in studies checked, under half for an unresolved V gene and the rest for unknown reasons. For V, J and clone size, that table is used; D and trimming come from the DNA. This sample holds about 230,000 clones; roughly nine tenths were observed only once. Together, the top ten hold over 3% of the sample.

CDR1 and CDR2, looked up from the germline V gene, are MDHEN and SYDVKM. Including cysteine and phenylalanine, the CDR3 has 14 amino acids. Only the CDR3 DNA is retained, 42 bases long and in frame from the first base. V and J are trimmed by 8 bases and 10 bases, and the gene matches miss 12 bases of the junction. On the study overall, not on this receptor specifically: How much clinical and demographic metadata was included differed by source and by participant, and the metadata was provided uncurated.

This TCR derives from a woman in her 50s in a cohort exposed to, infected with or recovered from COVID-19 (not recorded which). The chain is made from TRBV28 and TRBJ2-1; TRBD1 agrees with 9 junctional bases. Sequenced input: PBMCs or T cells enriched from blood (not recorded which). The CDR3 region reads CASEPGQGLWEQFF. The bases are TGTGCCAGCGAACCGGGACAGGGTCTATGGGAGCAGTTCTTC.